What follows are 23 T cell receptor beta chains derived from one specimen sequenced in a study of T cells in Graves' hyperthyroidism and ophthalmopathy. TCR beta CDR3 regions were amplified from RNA transcripts. Using the HTBI primer set, a first-round RT-PCR was run on the TCR CDR3. Each CDR3 protein is one row after TCRdb ran MiXCR on the multiplex PCR reads. The sample holds 350,000 to 400,000 distinct CDR3 sequences, 15% seen once. Sample: blood. These receptors originate from a woman in her 30s with Graves' hyperthyroidism.

This clonotype turned up a few times. The chain employs TRBV29-1 and TRBJ2-5; no reliable D call. CDR3 length: 10 residues. Looked up from germline, CDR1 is SQVTM and CDR2 is ANQGSEA. V lost 8 bases, J lost 2 bases, and 6 bases lay in between. CDR3 amino acids: CSLGQETQYF. The CDR3, as DNA: TGCAGCCTAGGACAAGAGACCCAGTACTTC. Using reference TRBV29-1 and TRBJ2-5 for the parts outside the CDR3, the full variable domain is SAVISQKPSRDICQRGTSLTIQCQVDSQVTMMFWYRQQPGQSLTLIATANQGSEATYESGFVIDKFPISRPNLTFSTLTVSNMSPEDSSIYLCSLGQETQYFGPGTRLLVL.

V and J are TRBV7-2 and TRBJ1-4; D unresolved. The V gene lost 4 bases and the J gene lost 3 bases, with 12 bases spanning the gap. Germline CDR1 SGHTA, CDR2 FQGNSA. CDR3 size: 15 residues. The CDR3 loop reads CASSSLLGPNEKLFF. In nucleotides, the CDR3 is TGTGCCAGCAGCTCCCTACTGGGTCCTAATGAAAAACTGTTTTTT.

This clonotype was seen ten or more times. V gene TRBV4-1 combines with J gene TRBJ2-5; 16 bases are shared with TRBD2. Trimming at V came to 4 bases and at J to 4 bases, leaving 12 bases not matched to a gene. Germline CDR1 is MGHRA and CDR2 is YSYEKL. This CDR3 is built from 19 residues. The CDR3 DNA sequence: TGCGCCAGCAGCCCCGCCGGGACTAGCGGGAGGGGGAGCGCAGAGACCCAGTACTTC. Protein: CASSPAGTSGRGSAETQYF.

This clonotype has ten or more counts. This chain joins TRBV28 and TRBJ1-4; 7 bases match TRBD1. The germline V gene has CDR1 MDHEN and CDR2 SYDVKM. V lost 7 bases to trimming and J lost 5 bases; unmatched junction nucleotides: 7. CDR3 length: 14 residues. The CDR3 nucleotides are TGTGCCAGCAACCCCGGGACAGCAAATGAAAAACTGTTTTTT. This translates into CASNPGTANEKLFF.

The V gene is TRBV20-1, the J gene TRBJ2-1, with 10 bases fitting TRBD2. Germline V gene sequence: CDR1 DFQATT, CDR2 SNEGSKA (reference sequence). Losses at the gene ends were 2 bases for V and 6 bases for J; bases not matched to a gene: 10. The CDR3 has 16 amino acids. The CDR3 coding sequence is TGCAGTGCTAGATCCCGGGCTAGCGGGAGTGGCAATGAGCAGTTCTTC. This gives the protein CSARSRASGSGNEQFF.

This clonotype was seen only a few times. The chain joins TRBV4-2 to TRBJ2-1, with 16 bases identical to TRBD2. CDR1 is LGHNA and CDR2 is YNFKEQ in the germline V gene. The CDR3 contains 17 residues. V lost 4 bases, J lost 4 bases, and 4 bases stayed unmatched. CDR3 sequence reads: CASSLGLAGGGYNEQFF. In DNA form, the CDR3 reads TGTGCCAGCAGCCTGGGACTAGCGGGAGGGGGGTACAATGAGCAGTTCTTC.

The genes are TRBV6-5 and TRBJ1-4; tentative D call: TRBD1 (5 bases). CDR3 size: 17 residues. V was pared by 0 bases and J by 0 bases, with 11 bases between. Germline CDR1 MNHEY, CDR2 SVGAGI. The CDR3: CASSYSILGATNEKLFF. The CDR3 DNA reads TGTGCCAGCAGTTACTCGATATTGGGGGCAACTAATGAAAAACTGTTTTTT.

The chain joins TRBV6-1 to TRBJ2-3; 7 bases are a match to TRBD1. J lost 0 bases, V lost 5 bases, and 17 bases had no gene match. From germline, CDR1 is MNHNS and CDR2 SASEGT. This CDR3 spans 19 amino acids. The DNA for the CDR3 is TGTGCCAGCAGTCCACGACAGGGCCCAACGAGGTATAGCACAGATACGCAGTATTTT. This encodes CASSPRQGPTRYSTDTQYF.

Comment on this clonotype: A clone one base away is much larger, so this may be a read error. V and J are TRBV27 and TRBJ2-1; D is possibly TRBD1 (6 bases). Per germline, CDR1 MNHEY and CDR2 SMNVEV (reference sequence). This CDR3 region has 16 residues. CDR3 bases: TGTGCCAGCAGTGGGCGGACAGATAGAGCCTACAGTGAGCAGTTCTTC. Translated, it gives CASSGRTDRAYSEQFF.

Of note for this clonotype: This may be a read error: a much more frequent sequence differs by one nucleotide. The rearrangement joins TRBV18 to TRBJ1-1, with no clear D. V was clipped by 3 bases and J by 0 bases, with 8 bases between them. Germline-derived CDR1 and CDR2 are KGHSH and LQKENI. There are 14 residues in the CDR3. This chain's CDR3 is CASSPSAMNTEAFF. DNA of the CDR3: TGTGCCAGCTCACCTAGCGCAATGAACACTGAAGCTTTCTTT.

There are many counts of this clonotype. The chain couples TRBV3-1 to TRBJ2-1, with D possibly being TRBD1 (5 bases). CDR3 length equals 14 residues. The germline V and J ends were trimmed by 7 bases and 10 bases, with 20 bases remaining between them. The germline gives CDR1 LGHDT, CDR2 YNNKEL (reference sequence). CDR3 DNA: TGTGCCAGCACCCGAACGCATGGGGCGAAGGAGCAGTTCTTC. Residues: CASTRTHGAKEQFF.

This clonotype was recorded many times. The chain uses TRBV2 and TRBJ2-1; 9 bases match TRBD2. The CDR3 runs to 15 residues. J lost 3 bases, V lost 6 bases, and 6 bases had no gene match. Germline V gene data show CDR1 as SNHLY and CDR2 as FYNNEI. CDR3 region: CASSELAGLYNEQFF. Here the CDR3 DNA reads TGTGCCAGCAGCGAACTAGCGGGCCTCTACAATGAGCAGTTCTTC.

This clonotype appeared a few times. V and J are TRBV7-6 and TRBJ2-7; a possible D gene is TRBD1 (6 bases). Germline V gene lookup returns CDR1 SGHVS and CDR2 FNYEAQ. This CDR3 comprises 16 residues. V dropped 2 bases and J dropped 0 bases, with 14 bases sitting between them. CDR3: CASSLSPDSSSYEQYF. The DNA of the CDR3 is TGTGCCAGCAGCTTAAGCCCGGACAGTTCCTCCTACGAGCAGTACTTC.

The chain couples TRBV3-1 to TRBJ2-7; TRBD2 agrees at 12 bases. Trimming at V came to 0 bases and at J to 5 bases, leaving 8 bases not matched to a gene. Per the germline V gene, CDR1 is LGHDT and CDR2 is YNNKEL (reference sequence). The CDR3 runs to 17 residues. The CDR3 region has the DNA TGTGCCAGCAGCCAAGAGAAACTAGCGGGAGGACTTCACGAGCAGTACTTC. Translating gives CASSQEKLAGGLHEQYF.

This clonotype has a handful of counts. This rearrangement joins TRBV5-1 to TRBJ2-5; D is undetermined. The CDR3 length is 15 residues. The germline V and J ends were trimmed by 1 base and 3 bases, with 13 bases remaining between them. CDR1 is SGHRS and CDR2 is YFSETQ in the germline V gene. Written as DNA, the CDR3 is TGCGCCAGCAGCTTGCGCAACGCCCCGGAAGAGACCCAGTACTTC. This encodes CASSLRNAPEETQYF.

The chain is built from TRBV11-2 and TRBJ1-3, with no clear D. CDR1 and CDR2 (germline): SGHAT, FQNNGV. There are 14 residues in the CDR3. V lost 1 base and J lost 4, with 8 bases in between. The DNA of the CDR3 is TGTGCCAGCAGCTTAGGCATTAAGGGAAACACCATATATTTT. This gives the protein CASSLGIKGNTIYF.

This clonotype was seen more than once but under ten times. This rearrangement joins TRBV12-3 or TRBV12-4 to TRBJ1-5, with D possibly being TRBD1 (5 bases). This CDR3 comprises 18 residues. V was shortened by 6 bases and J by 0 bases, with 21 bases between the two germline ends. CDR3 sequence reads: CASSSWGIDYYSNQPQHF. CDR3 DNA: TGTGCCAGCAGCTCCTGGGGGATCGATTACTATAGCAATCAGCCCCAGCATTTT.

This clonotype was detected ten times or more. The chain recombines TRBV6-5 with TRBJ2-3; D gene unclear. Between the trimmed V and J ends, which lost 2 bases and 0 bases, there was a span of 3 bases. The CDR3 contains 13 residues. CDR1 is MNHEY, CDR2 SVGAGI, per germline. DNA of the CDR3: TGTGCCAGCAGTTACCCTAGCACAGATACGCAGTATTTT. Translated, it gives CASSYPSTDTQYF.

Concerning this clonotype itself: This sequence may be a read error, since a much larger clone differs from it by one base. The chain carries TRBV5-6 and TRBJ2-3, with 13 nucleotides matching TRBD2. V dropped 5 bases and J dropped 10; count of bases not matched to a gene: 7. CDR3 length: 14 residues. Germline V gives CDR1 SGHDT, CDR2 YYEEEE. The DNA for the CDR3 is TGTGCCAGCAGACAACTAGCGGGAGGGATGTCGCAGTATTTT. Its protein product is CASRQLAGGMSQYF. Combining the CDR3 with reference TRBV5-6 and TRBJ2-3 gives the whole variable domain DAGVTQSPTHLIKTRGQQVTLRCSPKSGHDTVSWYQQALGQGPQFIFQYYEEEERQRGNFPDRFSGHQFPNYSSELNVNALLLGDSALYLCASRQLAGGMSQYFGPGTRLTVL.

The chain carries TRBV10-3 and TRBJ2-7; 11 nucleotides align to TRBD2. Germline V gene lookup returns CDR1 ENHRY and CDR2 SYGVKD. Unmatched junction bases numbered 10, after V lost 6 bases and J lost 3 bases. The CDR3 extends over 16 amino acids. The CDR3, as DNA: TGTGCCATCAGCGGGCCGACTAGCGGGGATTACTACGAGCAGTACTTC. This gives the protein CAISGPTSGDYYEQYF.

V is TRBV5-1 and J is TRBJ1-3; D may be TRBD1 (5 bases). The V end was cut by 0 bases, the J end by 4 bases, with 17 bases between. Germline loops: CDR1 SGHRS, CDR2 YFSETQ. CDR3 length: 17 amino acids. Written as DNA, the CDR3 is TGCGCCAGCAGCTTGGGTCGGGGCTCCCATCTCGGAAACACCATATATTTT. Amino acids: CASSLGRGSHLGNTIYF.

A few counts support this clonotype. V is TRBV20-1 and J is TRBJ1-4, with D maybe TRBD1 (5 bases). The V and J ends lost 7 bases and 8 bases respectively, with 20 bases between them. Germline V gene lookup returns CDR1 DFQATT and CDR2 SNEGSKA (reference sequence). The CDR3 has 14 amino acids. The CDR3 loop is CSVLPPQGGEKLFF. The CDR3 bases are TGCAGTGTCCTACCGCCCCAGGGCGGAGAAAAACTGTTTTTT.

V and J are TRBV6-1 and TRBJ1-4; the D gene is possibly TRBD1 (5 bases). Looked up from germline, CDR1 is MNHNS and CDR2 is SASEGT. V was shortened by 7 bases and J by 4 bases, with 13 bases between the two germline ends. The CDR3 has 14 amino acids. The chain's CDR3 is CASTHTGDNEKLFF. The CDR3 DNA follows: TGTGCCAGCACCCATACAGGAGATAATGAAAAACTGTTTTTT.